The 28 T cell receptor beta chains below all came from one sample that was sequenced in a study of blood T cell repertoires in COVID-19. TCRdb keeps only in-frame clones here, not all; method: immunoSEQ multiplex PCR. The sample includes under 150,000 clones, about 80% seen only once; the top ten take roughly 3.9%. Material: PBMCs or T cells enriched from blood (not recorded which). These receptors came from a man aged 50-60 years in a cohort exposed to, infected with or recovered from COVID-19 (not recorded which).

The chain carries TRBV7-2 and TRBJ1-2; 8 bases are shared with TRBD1. V gave up 7 bases and J gave up 4 bases; unmatched junction bases: 8. Germline values: CDR1 SGHTA, CDR2 FQGNSA. The CDR3 sequence is 14 residues long. The CDR3 DNA reads TGTGCCAGCACCCAGGACAGGGTCGGCTATGGCTACACCTTC. It is translated as CASTQDRVGYGYTF.

The rearrangement joins TRBV6-6 to TRBJ1-2; a possible D gene is TRBD1 (6 bases). This CDR3 has 15 amino acids. Trimming left V 5 bases short and J 8 bases short, with 21 bases between. From germline, CDR1 is MNHNY and CDR2 SVGAGI (reference sequence). CDR3 region: CASSQLRGPREGYTF. The CDR3 coding sequence is TGTGCCAGCAGTCAACTCAGGGGCCCGAGAGAGGGCTACACCTTC.

V usage is TRBV18 and J usage is TRBJ2-4, with TRBD1 identical over 7 bases. Germline V gene lookup returns CDR1 KGHSH and CDR2 LQKENI. V trimming: 2 bases; J trimming: 6 bases; junction bases outside the gene matches: 10. This CDR3 has 16 amino acids. As DNA, the CDR3 is TGTGCCAGCTCACCATTCCAGAGGGGGCTCGGAAACATTCAGTACTTC. This sequence encodes CASSPFQRGLGNIQYF.

The chain employs TRBV19 and TRBJ1-6, with TRBD1 matching 7 bases. Germline CDR1 reads LNHDA; CDR2 reads SQIVND (reference sequence). This CDR3 comprises 16 residues. J lost 10 bases, V lost 3 bases, and 12 bases had no gene match. CDR3 amino acids: CASSIPTGTAKSPLHF. In DNA form, the CDR3 reads TGTGCCAGTAGTATCCCGACGGGGACAGCAAAATCACCCCTCCACTTT.

The rearrangement uses TRBV10-3 and TRBJ2-6; weak D call: TRBD1 (6 bases). Germline V CDR1 and CDR2: ENHRY, SYGVKD. The CDR3 sequence is 18 residues long. Trimming left V 0 bases short and J 0 bases short, with 12 bases between. The CDR3 reads CAISESDSSVSGANVLTF. In nucleotides, the CDR3 is TGTGCCATCAGTGAGTCGGACAGCTCGGTCTCTGGGGCCAACGTCCTGACTTTC.

This clone was picked up a small number of times. The chain is built from TRBV5-1 and TRBJ2-1, with D perhaps TRBD2 (5 bases). CDR1 is SGHRS, CDR2 YFSETQ, per germline. This CDR3 is 14 amino acids long. The V gene lost 0 bases and the J gene lost 4 bases, with 8 bases spanning the gap. CDR3 nucleotide sequence: TGCGCCAGCAGCTTGGGAGGGATTTACAATGAGCAGTTCTTC. Its protein product is CASSLGGIYNEQFF. The variable domain in full, with the rest retrieved from reference TRBV5-1 and TRBJ2-1, is KAGVTQTPRYLIKTRGQQVTLSCSPISGHRSVSWYQQTPGQGLQFLFEYFSETQRNKGNFPGRFSGRQFSNSRSEMNVSTLELGDSALYLCASSLGGIYNEQFFGPGTRLTVL.

The gene calls are TRBV19 and TRBJ2-2; 7 nucleotides agree with TRBD1. CDR3 size: 15 residues. The trim removed 5 bases at V and 6 bases at J, leaving 9 bases unmatched. CDR1 LNHDA and CDR2 SQIVND come from the germline V gene (reference sequence). CDR3: CASSPDRVTAGELFF. CDR3 bases: TGTGCCAGTAGTCCTGACAGGGTTACCGCCGGGGAGCTGTTTTTT.

This chain uses TRBV5-1 with TRBJ1-4; 10 positions agree with TRBD1. V shed 4 bases, J shed 8 bases, and the junction held 8 bases outside the gene matches. Germline CDR1 reads SGHRS; CDR2 reads YFSETQ. The CDR3 covers 15 residues. The CDR3 DNA is TGCGCCAGCAGCGCCTCGGACAGGGGGAACGAAAAACTGTTTTTT. Translation gives CASSASDRGNEKLFF. Based on the CDR3 plus reference TRBV5-1 and TRBJ1-4, the full variable domain is KAGVTQTPRYLIKTRGQQVTLSCSPISGHRSVSWYQQTPGQGLQFLFEYFSETQRNKGNFPGRFSGRQFSNSRSEMNVSTLELGDSALYLCASSASDRGNEKLFFGSGTQLSVL.

A remark on this clone: The sample holds other DNA sequences that translate to the same CDR3. V and J are TRBV18 and TRBJ1-1, with TRBD1 as a possible D gene (5 bases). Germline-derived CDR1 and CDR2 are KGHSH and LQKENI. V dropped 3 bases and J dropped 1 base, with 6 bases sitting between them. The CDR3 loop spans 13 amino acids. For the CDR3, the DNA is TGTGCCAGCTCACCGCAGGGGAACACTGAAGCTTTCTTT. This translates into CASSPQGNTEAFF.

The chain recombines TRBV18 with TRBJ1-2, with TRBD1 matching over 10 bases. CDR3 size: 14 residues. V lost 3 bases and J lost 8; bases outside the gene matches: 6. The germline V gene has CDR1 KGHSH and CDR2 LQKENI. The CDR3 DNA is TGTGCCAGCTCACCGACCGGGACAGGGGAGGGCTACACCTTC. This codes for CASSPTGTGEGYTF.

The chain is built from TRBV6-2 or TRBV6-3 and TRBJ2-7, with 12 bases that match TRBD2. The CDR3 loop spans 16 amino acids. Looked up from germline, CDR1 is MNHEY and CDR2 is SVGEGT. The ends lost 4 bases at V and 4 bases at J; junction bases unmatched: 8. The CDR3 DNA is TGTGCCAGCAGTTTCCCCCTAGCGGGGGGGCCATACGAGCAGTACTTC. Its translation is CASSFPLAGGPYEQYF.

The chain combines TRBV9 with TRBJ1-2; D possibly corresponds to TRBD1 (6 bases). The CDR3 extends over 15 amino acids. CDR1 and CDR2 from the germline V gene are SGDLS and YYNGEE. Between the trimmed V and J ends, which lost 4 bases and 6 bases, there was a span of 19 bases. CDR3: CASSPTDSQRNGYTF. The CDR3 DNA sequence: TGTGCCAGCAGCCCGACGGACAGTCAGCGGAATGGCTACACCTTC.

The table lists this clone with a few counts. This chain uses TRBV7-8 with TRBJ1-4, with D maybe TRBD1 (6 bases). Trimming left V 5 bases short and J 2 bases short, with 15 bases between. CDR1 SGHVS and CDR2 FQNEAQ come from the germline V gene. The CDR3 covers 16 residues. The CDR3 here is CASSPTGTLTNEKLFF. In DNA form, the CDR3 reads TGTGCCAGCAGCCCTACAGGGACACTCACTAATGAAAAACTGTTTTTT.

The rearrangement links TRBV27 to TRBJ1-5; D gene uncertain. The CDR3 is 13 residues long. The V and J ends lost 3 bases and 3 bases respectively, with 6 bases between them. Germline V gives CDR1 MNHEY, CDR2 SMNVEV (reference sequence). The CDR3 loop reads CASSFSVNQPQHF. The CDR3 DNA follows: TGTGCCAGCAGTTTTAGTGTCAATCAGCCCCAGCATTTT.

The chain recombines TRBV19 with TRBJ2-1; possible D gene TRBD1, 6 bases. The CDR3 contains 14 residues. CDR1 is LNHDA and CDR2 is SQIVND in the germline V gene (reference sequence). The V gene lost 5 bases and the J gene lost 3 bases, with 11 bases spanning the gap. CDR3 nucleotide sequence: TGTGCCAGTAGTGTTTGGGACAACTACAATGAGCAGTTCTTC. This translates into CASSVWDNYNEQFF.

The V call is TRBV27, the J call TRBJ2-7; 7 bases are shared with TRBD2. The CDR3 is 13 amino acids. CDR1 is MNHEY and CDR2 is SMNVEV in the germline V gene (reference sequence). Trimming took 3 bases from V and 3 from J; bases not matched to a gene: 2. The CDR3 DNA sequence: TGTGCCAGCAGTTTTTCGGGAGGCTACGAGCAGTACTTC. Amino acids: CASSFSGGYEQYF.

The rearrangement joins TRBV27 to TRBJ2-7; the match to TRBD2 covers 11 bases. The CDR3 is made up of 15 amino acids. Germline V gives CDR1 MNHEY, CDR2 SMNVEV (reference sequence). Losses at the gene ends were 5 bases for V and 3 bases for J; bases not matched to a gene: 6. The DNA for the CDR3 is TGTGCCAGCAGTCCAATAGCGGGAGGGCTCTACGAGCAGTACTTC. Translated: CASSPIAGGLYEQYF.

The chain carries TRBV5-1 and TRBJ2-1; D remains ambiguous. In germline, CDR1 is SGHRS, CDR2 YFSETQ. V was trimmed by 4 bases and J by 3 bases, leaving 11 bases between them. The CDR3 totals 14 residues. The CDR3 reads CASSGGNHYNEQFF. CDR3 sequence (DNA): TGCGCCAGCAGCGGCGGAAACCACTACAATGAGCAGTTCTTC.

This clone was recorded once. This chain uses TRBV27 with TRBJ2-7; 9 bases map to TRBD1. Germline V gives CDR1 MNHEY, CDR2 SMNVEV (reference sequence). Trimming took 8 bases from V and 3 from J; bases not matched to a gene: 5. This CDR3 spans 13 amino acids. The CDR3 is CASRGTGNYEQYF. The DNA of the CDR3 is TGTGCCAGCCGGGGGACAGGGAACTACGAGCAGTACTTC.

This clone has only one observation. The chain is built from TRBV6-2 or TRBV6-3 and TRBJ2-7, with D perhaps TRBD2 (5 bases). Germline CDR1 MNHEY, CDR2 SVGEGT. V was shortened by 5 bases and J by 3 bases, with 17 bases between the two germline ends. The CDR3 spans 15 residues. For the CDR3, the DNA is TGTGCCAGCAGTAACGGACTCCAGCTAAACTACGAGCAGTACTTC. It encodes CASSNGLQLNYEQYF.

The V gene is TRBV21-1, the J gene TRBJ1-6; TRBD1 is the table's D call and was not checked against the DNA. TRBV21-1 is an annotated pseudogene. The CDR3 is 16 residues long. CDR3 amino acids: CASSKVVRGHSSPLHF. The CDR3 bases are TGTGCCAGCAGCAAGGTGGTCAGGGGGCATAGTTCACCCCTCCACTTT.

The chain recombines TRBV28 with TRBJ1-6; D remains ambiguous. CDR3 length equals 15 residues. Germline V gene lookup returns CDR1 MDHEN and CDR2 SYDVKM. Trimming stripped 3 bases from V and 7 bases from J, with 13 bases between. Here the CDR3 reads CASSFASPGNSPLHF. The DNA of the CDR3 is TGTGCCAGCAGTTTCGCGAGCCCGGGGAATTCACCCCTCCACTTT.

CDR3 DNA sequence: TGTGCCAGTCGCAGGGCGACCGGGGAGCTGTTTTTT. This sequence encodes CASRRATGELFF. V and J are TRBV19 and TRBJ2-2, with D possibly being TRBD1 (5 bases). V lost 8 bases, J lost 5 bases, and 9 bases lay in between. CDR3 length: 12 amino acids. Germline-derived CDR1 and CDR2 are LNHDA and SQIVND (reference sequence).

The rearrangement joins TRBV11-2 to TRBJ2-3; tentative D call: TRBD1 (5 bases). V was shortened by 5 bases and J by 11 bases, with 14 bases between the two germline ends. Germline V lookup: CDR1 SGHAT, CDR2 FQNNGV. This CDR3 comprises 12 residues. CDR3 coding DNA: TGTGCCAGCAGCCCCCAGGACAAACAGCAGTATTTT. Translated, it gives CASSPQDKQQYF.

This chain uses TRBV11-2 with TRBJ2-3; 9 bases match TRBD2. CDR3 size: 16 residues. The trim removed 3 bases at V and 2 bases at J, leaving 6 bases unmatched. Germline V CDR1 and CDR2: SGHAT, FQNNGV. The CDR3 coding sequence is TGTGCCAGCAGCTTCCTTAGCGGGGGTCTCACAGATACGCAGTATTTT. Amino acids: CASSFLSGGLTDTQYF.

The chain is built from TRBV25-1 and TRBJ1-1; TRBD1 aligns across 7 bases. The germline V gene has CDR1 MGHDK and CDR2 SYGVNS. The trim removed 4 bases at V and 6 bases at J, leaving 11 bases unmatched. The CDR3 has 15 amino acids. The CDR3 here is CASSAPDRVGPEAFF. CDR3 DNA: TGTGCCAGCAGTGCCCCTGACAGGGTGGGCCCTGAAGCTTTCTTT.

The chain uses TRBV6-5 and TRBJ2-5; 15 positions match TRBD2. Trimming at V came to 1 base and at J to 5 bases, leaving 2 bases not matched to a gene. In germline, CDR1 is MNHEY, CDR2 SVGAGI. The CDR3 is made up of 16 amino acids. The chain's CDR3 is CASSYFGTSGRETQYF. The DNA of the CDR3 is TGTGCCAGCAGTTACTTCGGGACTAGCGGGAGGGAGACCCAGTACTTC.

In the case of this clone: Since a much larger clone is just one base distant, this may be a read error. This chain uses TRBV6-5 with TRBJ2-7; 7 bases match TRBD2. In germline, CDR1 is MNHEY, CDR2 SVGAGI. J gave up 4 bases and V 6 bases, and 6 bases lay outside the gene matches. The CDR3 extends over 13 amino acids. Here the CDR3 reads CASSSGLKYEQYF. CDR3 coding DNA: TGTGCCAGCAGCTCGGGACTAAAATACGAGCAGTACTTC.